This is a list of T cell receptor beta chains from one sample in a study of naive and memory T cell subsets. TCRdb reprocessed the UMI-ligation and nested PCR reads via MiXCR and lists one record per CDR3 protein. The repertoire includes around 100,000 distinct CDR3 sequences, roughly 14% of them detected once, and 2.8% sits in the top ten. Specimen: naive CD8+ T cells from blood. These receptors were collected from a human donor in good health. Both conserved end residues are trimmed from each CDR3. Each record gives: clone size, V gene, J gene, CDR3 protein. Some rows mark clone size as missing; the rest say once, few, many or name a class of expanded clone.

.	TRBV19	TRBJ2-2	ASRVGQGITGELF
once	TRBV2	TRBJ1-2	ASMGSYTRANYGYT
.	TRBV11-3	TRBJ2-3	ASSESGGGRTDTQY
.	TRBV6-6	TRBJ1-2	ASSRDPFYGYT
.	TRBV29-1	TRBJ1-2	SVLDSWDYGYT
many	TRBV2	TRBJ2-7	ATSGLAGDFYEQY
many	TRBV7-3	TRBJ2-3	ASSLIGQADTQY
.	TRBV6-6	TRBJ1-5	ASSYGSNNQPQH
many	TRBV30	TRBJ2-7	AWETSFNYEQY
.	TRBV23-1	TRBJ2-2	ASSQSWGHTGELF
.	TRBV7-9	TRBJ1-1	ASSLVSGSPEAF
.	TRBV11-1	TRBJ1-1	ASSFAEHTEAF
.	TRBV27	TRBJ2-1	ASSAPGTGGSGEQF
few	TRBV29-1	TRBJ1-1	SVEYTEAF
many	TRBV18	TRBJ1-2	ASSSGRAGNYGYT
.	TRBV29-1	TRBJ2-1	SVEELTSGSGNEQF
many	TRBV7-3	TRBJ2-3	ASSIGTSPTTDTQY
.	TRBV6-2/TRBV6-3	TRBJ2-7	ASSQSTRQTSPYEQY
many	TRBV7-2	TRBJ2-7	ASSLGGGGIDEQY
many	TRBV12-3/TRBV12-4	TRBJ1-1	ASKGGRDRAKNTEAF
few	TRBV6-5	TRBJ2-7	ASTGTPLAVYEQY
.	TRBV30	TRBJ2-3	AWTTSGSTDTQY
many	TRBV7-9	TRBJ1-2	ASSLGHRYGYT
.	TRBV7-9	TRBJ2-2	ASRNSNRDGELF